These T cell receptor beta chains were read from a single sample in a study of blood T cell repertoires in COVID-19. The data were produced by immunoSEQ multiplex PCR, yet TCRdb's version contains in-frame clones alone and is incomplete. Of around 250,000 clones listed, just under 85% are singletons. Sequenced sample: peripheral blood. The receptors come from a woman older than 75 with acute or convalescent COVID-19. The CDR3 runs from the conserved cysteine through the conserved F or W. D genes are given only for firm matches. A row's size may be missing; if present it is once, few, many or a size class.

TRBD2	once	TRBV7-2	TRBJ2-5	CASSLATSGKETQYF	TGTGCCAGCAGCTTAGCGACTAGCGGGAAGGAGACCCAGTACTTC
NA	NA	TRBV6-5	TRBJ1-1	CASSYSEGTEAFF	TGTGCCAGCAGTTACTCCGAGGGCACTGAAGCTTTCTTT
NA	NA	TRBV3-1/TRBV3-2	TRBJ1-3	CASSRGGTSGNTIYF	TGTGCCAGCAGTCGGGGGGGGACTTCTGGAAACACCATATATTTT
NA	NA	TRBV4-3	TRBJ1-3	CASSQSRTETPENTIYF	TGCGCCAGCAGCCAAAGCCGGACAGAAACCCCCGAGAACACCATATATTTT
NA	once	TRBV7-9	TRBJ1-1	CASSSNRQATEAFF	TGTGCCAGCAGCTCGAATAGACAGGCCACTGAAGCTTTCTTT
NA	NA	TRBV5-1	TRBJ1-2	CASSLGEGLGYTF	TGCGCCAGCAGCTTGGGGGAGGGGCTCGGCTACACCTTC
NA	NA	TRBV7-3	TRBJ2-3	CASSLSGNPDTQYF	TGTGCCAGCAGCTTATCAGGGAACCCAGATACGCAGTATTTT
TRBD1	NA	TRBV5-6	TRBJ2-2	CASSITGGVDSGELFF	TGTGCCAGCAGCATTACAGGGGGCGTTGATTCCGGGGAGCTGTTTTTT
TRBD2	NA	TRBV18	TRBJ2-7	CASSPGTSGFEQYF	TGTGCCAGCTCACCTGGGACTAGCGGTTTCGAGCAGTACTTC
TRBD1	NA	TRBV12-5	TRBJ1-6	CASGLVQGGNSPLHF	TGTGCTAGTGGTTTGGTCCAGGGGGGAAATTCACCCCTCCACTTT
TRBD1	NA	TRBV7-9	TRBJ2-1	CASSLLTGGKRNEQFF	TGTGCCAGCAGCTTACTCACAGGGGGCAAGCGCAATGAGCAGTTCTTC
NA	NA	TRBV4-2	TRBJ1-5	CASSQDPQGNQPQHF	TGTGCCAGCAGCCAAGATCCCCAGGGCAATCAGCCCCAGCATTTT
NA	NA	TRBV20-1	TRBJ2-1	CSASRAGPYNEQFF	TGCAGTGCTAGTCGAGCGGGCCCCTACAATGAGCAGTTCTTC
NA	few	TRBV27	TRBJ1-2	CASSFGRVGGYTF	TGTGCCAGCAGTTTTGGCAGGGTTGGTGGCTACACCTTC
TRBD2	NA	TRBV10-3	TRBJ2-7	CATGLAGVGPYEQYF	TGTGCCACGGGACTAGCGGGAGTTGGGCCCTACGAGCAGTACTTC
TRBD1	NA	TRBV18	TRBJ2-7	CASSLDRGVEQYF	TGTGCCAGCTCACTGGACAGGGGGGTCGAGCAGTACTTC
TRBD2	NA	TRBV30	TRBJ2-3	CAWSVQAGGTDTQYF	TGTGCCTGGAGTGTACAAGCGGGGGGTACAGATACGCAGTATTTT
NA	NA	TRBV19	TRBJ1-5	CASSRGGGINQPQHF	TGTGCCAGTAGTAGGGGTGGGGGGATCAATCAGCCCCAGCATTTT
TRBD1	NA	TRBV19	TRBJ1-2	CASSEGTGGVYGYTF	TGTGCCAGTAGTGAGGGGACAGGGGGTGTCTATGGCTACACCTTC
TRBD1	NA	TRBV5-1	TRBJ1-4	CASRTGDSPNEKLFF	TGCGCCAGCAGGACAGGGGACTCCCCTAATGAAAAACTGTTTTTT
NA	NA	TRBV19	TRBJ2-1	CASSIMRSSYNEQFF	TGTGCCAGTAGTATAATGAGGAGCTCCTACAATGAGCAGTTCTTC
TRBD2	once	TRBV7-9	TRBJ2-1	CASSLGTSIDEQFF	TGTGCCAGCAGCTTAGGGACTAGCATCGATGAGCAGTTCTTC
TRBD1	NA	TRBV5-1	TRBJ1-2	CASSFRTGIYGYTF	TGCGCCAGCAGCTTCCGGACAGGGATTTATGGCTACACCTTC
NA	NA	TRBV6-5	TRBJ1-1	CASSYAGVNTEAFF	TGTGCCAGCAGTTACGCGGGAGTGAACACTGAAGCTTTCTTT
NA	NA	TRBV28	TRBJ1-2	CASKSAYGYTF	TGTGCCAGCAAGAGTGCTTATGGCTACACCTTC
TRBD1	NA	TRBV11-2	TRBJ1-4	CASSPLPGQGPNEKLFF	TGTGCCAGCAGCCCTCTCCCGGGACAGGGCCCTAATGAAAAACTGTTTTTT
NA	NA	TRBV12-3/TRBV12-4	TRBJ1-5	CASSTGSNQPQHF	TGTGCCAGCAGTACAGGGAGCAATCAGCCCCAGCATTTT
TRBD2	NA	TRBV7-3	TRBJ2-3	CASSSSGRRGTDTQYF	TGTGCCAGCAGCTCTAGCGGGAGAAGAGGCACAGATACGCAGTATTTT
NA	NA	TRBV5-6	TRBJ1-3	CASSFPGGGNTIYF	TGTGCCAGCAGCTTCCCGGGGGGAGGAAACACCATATATTTT
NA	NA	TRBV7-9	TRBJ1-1	CASSLTNTEAFF	TGTGCCAGCAGCTTAACTAACACTGAAGCTTTCTTT
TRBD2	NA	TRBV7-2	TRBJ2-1	CASSFAFAGVSYNEQFF	TGTGCCAGCAGCTTTGCCTTTGCGGGAGTATCCTACAATGAGCAGTTCTTC
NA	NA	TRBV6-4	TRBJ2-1	CASSPATGVSEQFF	TGTGCCAGCAGCCCCGCGACGGGAGTCTCTGAGCAGTTCTTC
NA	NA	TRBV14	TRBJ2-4	CASSQAGGAGLDSKNIQYF	TGTGCCAGCAGCCAAGCGGGTGGGGCCGGCTTGGATTCCAAAAACATTCAGTACTTC
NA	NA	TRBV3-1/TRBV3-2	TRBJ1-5	CASSQESYNQPQHF	TGTGCCAGCAGCCAAGAGAGCTACAATCAGCCCCAGCATTTT
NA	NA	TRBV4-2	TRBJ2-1	CASSQDTSGTSFEQFF	TGTGCCAGCAGCCAAGATACCAGCGGGACATCATTTGAGCAGTTCTTC
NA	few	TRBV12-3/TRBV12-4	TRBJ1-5	CASSFINQPQHF	TGTGCCAGCAGTTTTATAAATCAGCCCCAGCATTTT
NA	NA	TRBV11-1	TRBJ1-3	CASSQGQPGNTIYF	TGTGCCAGCAGCCAGGGACAACCTGGAAACACCATATATTTT